The clone carrying this TCR beta chain appeared a few times. This specimen belongs to a study of response to subunit inactivated influenza vaccine. TCRdb reanalysed the RT-PCR reads using MiXCR and keeps one entry per CDR3 protein. The sample includes around 570,000 distinct CDR3 sequences, approximately 11% of them seen just once. The sample was also reused in another study, on T cells expressing NK-cell markers. As that study records: TCR beta cDNA was generated via 5'RACE template switching incorporating UMIs. Sorted CD3+CD56+NKG2C+, CD3+CD56+NKG2C- and CD3+CD56-NKG2C+ T cells supplied TCR beta repertoires. With respect to HCMV, most of the eight sequenced donors were seropositive, and one was seronegative. A range of about 1.0-7.0% of CD8+ T cells consisted of dominant NKG2C+ clonotypes in 5 to 7 donors. The CD3+CD56-NKG2C+ fraction was also led by these clonotypes in several donors.

The source is a man aged 45-60 years who received an inactivated influenza vaccine. Here the sequenced sample was PBMCs from blood, taken on the day of vaccination.

The CDR3 sequence is CASSYSTDRGLYEQYF. The DNA for the CDR3 is TGTGCCAGCAGTTACTCGACGGACAGGGGGCTCTACGAGCAGTACTTC. The chain employs TRBV6-2 or TRBV6-3 and TRBJ2-7, with 11 bases aligning to TRBD1. Germline CDR1 MNHEY, CDR2 SVGEGT. V lost 0 bases, J lost 3 bases, and 4 bases stayed unmatched. The CDR3 is 16 amino acids.